This T cell receptor beta chain originates from a study of T cells after yellow fever vaccination. Synthesis of TCR cDNA relied on 5'RACE template switching, which attached a universal primer site and UMIs. MiXCR, applied by TCRdb to the 5' RACE reads, yields one record per CDR3 protein. This table holds fewer than 450,000 distinct CDR3 sequences, 4% found once. This CDR3 region has 16 residues. The V gene's germline CDR1 is SGHVS and CDR2 FQNEAQ. The ends were cut back, 2 bases at V and 9 bases at J, with 19 bases in the middle. The TCR comes from a man between 18 and 35 years old who received the YFV17D yellow fever vaccine. The starting material was PBMCs, obtained 5 days after the yellow fever booster vaccination. The rearrangement uses TRBV7-8 and TRBJ2-2; possibly TRBD2 for D (5 bases). The CDR3 bases are TGTGCCAGCAGCTTACCGGGCAGCGGCTGTGGACGGGAGCTGTTTTTT. Its translation is CASSLPGSGCGRELFF.